The sequence of this T cell receptor (beta chain) was determined in a study of CD8 T cells in ankylosing spondylitis. Study-wide results and limits: Seemingly distinctive of ankylosing spondylitis blood was a TCR beta motif formed by eight highly homologous variants.

Per germline, CDR1 SGHNT and CDR2 YYREEE (reference sequence). CDR3 length equals 19 residues. V shed 0 bases, J shed 0 bases, and the junction held 9 bases outside the gene matches. Via MiXCR, TCRdb re-called the 5' RACE reads, giving one row per CDR3 protein. The sample has approximately 400,000 distinct CDR3 sequences, 26% seen once. Of note for this clonotype: What it binds is unknown.

Material: blood, either unsorted or a sorted T cell fraction (not recorded which). The TCR comes from a male donor with ankylosing spondylitis. The V gene is TRBV5-4, the J gene TRBJ2-1; 10 bases align to TRBD2. CDR3 coding DNA: TGTGCCAGCAGCTTGGTAGCGGGAGGAGGGGGTAGCTCCTACAATGAGCAGTTCTTC. This sequence encodes CASSLVAGGGGSSYNEQFF.